The clone carrying this T cell receptor (beta chain) was observed a handful of times. The authors' processing: Using reference gene primer amplification, nucleated cell counts were estimated. TCRdb's table, derived via immunoSEQ multiplex PCR, lists solely in-frame clones and lacks some. V, J and clone size are taken as reported in that table, and D and trimming were inferred from the DNA itself. The sample lists 200,000 or so clones, 70% to 90% seen once, with about a tenth in the top ten. The data stem from a study of blood T cell repertoires in COVID-19. Overall study: From the United States, Italy and Spain came samples of acute and convalescent COVID-19. The cDNA or gDNA used as material had been derived from T cells, B-cell-depleted T cells, or PBMCs.

Per the germline V gene, CDR1 is LNHNV and CDR2 is YYDKDF (reference sequence). The CDR3 length is 14 residues. Trimming removed 5 bases from V and 5 bases from J, with 12 bases in between. The source of this sequence is a human donor with active or convalescent COVID-19. The donor label of this sample is uncertain. Sequencing was performed on peripheral blood. V and J are TRBV15 and TRBJ2-2; tentative D call: TRBD2 (6 bases). The CDR3 DNA reads as TGTGCCACCAGCTCCCGCGGGATGACCGGGGAGCTGTTTTTT. The encoded protein is CATSSRGMTGELFF.